A single sample is the source of the 24 T cell receptor beta chains below, sequenced in a study of Graves' ophthalmopathy and Graves' hyperthyroidism. Amplified material comprised TCR beta CDR3 regions derived from RNA transcripts. First-round RT-PCR employed HTBI primers, with a second-round multiplex PCR after it. One entry per CDR3 protein, called by TCRdb with MiXCR from the multiplex PCR reads. The table records about 740,000 distinct CDR3 sequences, 35% to 50% of them present only once. Sequences were obtained from peripheral blood. Every receptor here comes from an adult man with Graves' ophthalmopathy.

Ten or more counts support this clonotype. This rearrangement joins TRBV2 to TRBJ2-6, with D hard to call. The V gene's germline CDR1 is SNHLY and CDR2 FYNNEI. V lost 5 bases, J lost 0 bases, and 14 bases lay in between. This CDR3 is built from 17 residues. The DNA of the CDR3 is TGTGCCAGCAGTCACCAGGCCCCCTCCTCTGGGGCCAACGTCCTGACTTTC. Translating gives CASSHQAPSSGANVLTF.

In regard to this clonotype: A much more abundant neighbour one base away suggests this may be a read error. The gene calls are TRBV7-9 and TRBJ2-2; the D gene is possibly TRBD2 (5 bases). Germline-derived CDR1 and CDR2 are SEHNR and FQNEAQ (reference sequence). This CDR3 is 12 amino acids long. CDR3 in amino acids: CASSTYTGELLF. DNA of the CDR3: TGTGCCAGCAGCACATACACCGGGGAGCTGCTTTTT.

The chain combines TRBV19 with TRBJ1-1, with 10 bases matching TRBD1. V lost 5 bases and J lost 5; bases outside the gene matches: 8. The CDR3 has 15 amino acids. Germline V gene lookup returns CDR1 LNHDA and CDR2 SQIVND (reference sequence). CDR3 bases: TGTGCCAGTAGTCCCGGGACAGGGGAGGGAACTGAAGCTTTCTTT. Translating gives CASSPGTGEGTEAFF.

The rearrangement joins TRBV7-2 to TRBJ2-7; TRBD1 might be the D (5 bases). Germline V gene sequence: CDR1 SGHTA, CDR2 FQGNSA. V lost 8 bases and J lost 0, with 14 bases in between. CDR3 size: 14 residues. CDR3 DNA sequence: TGTGCCAGCCCTGCGGCAGGGATCTCCTACGAGCAGTACTTC. It specifies CASPAAGISYEQYF.

The chain has TRBV5-1 and TRBJ2-2, with D possibly matching TRBD1 (6 bases). The CDR3 is 15 residues long. Germline assignment: CDR1 SGHRS and CDR2 YFSETQ. V lost 4 bases to trimming and J lost 6 bases, with 16 bases between them. CDR3 coding DNA: TGCGCCAGCAGCCCTAATACAGGGAGTGCCGGGGAGCTGTTTTTT. This encodes CASSPNTGSAGELFF.

V usage is TRBV14 and J usage is TRBJ2-7; maybe TRBD2 (6 bases). Trimming took off 4 bases at V and 7 bases at J, with 14 bases between the two ends. The germline V gene has CDR1 SGHDN and CDR2 FVKESK. The CDR3 is 13 residues long. This CDR3 is CASSLQIGGEQYF. Here the CDR3 DNA reads TGTGCCAGCAGCCTCCAAATTGGGGGGGAGCAGTACTTC.

This chain links TRBV15 with TRBJ2-5, with unresolved D. CDR1 LNHNV and CDR2 YYDKDF come from the germline V gene (reference sequence). Trimming stripped 1 base from V and 5 bases from J, with 5 bases between. CDR3 length: 12 residues. In nucleotides, the CDR3 is TGTGCCACCAGCAGAGGGGCGGAGACCCAGTACTTC. The encoded protein is CATSRGAETQYF.

The rearrangement joins TRBV7-9 to TRBJ2-5, with D tentatively TRBD2 (6 bases). This CDR3 contains 16 residues. The germline V gene has CDR1 SEHNR and CDR2 FQNEAQ (reference sequence). V was pared by 1 base and J by 5 bases, with 17 bases between. CDR3 sequence reads: CASSLEATGVLETQYF. The CDR3 bases are TGTGCCAGCAGCTTAGAAGCTACGGGAGTGCTGGAGACCCAGTACTTC.

This clonotype was observed a handful of times. This chain connects TRBV10-2 to TRBJ2-3, with unresolved D. With 1 base removed from V and 0 bases from J, the gap between germline ends came to 11 bases. CDR3 length: 16 amino acids. In germline, CDR1 is WSHSY, CDR2 SAAADI. The CDR3 loop is CASSEFGGPSTDTQYF. DNA for the CDR3: TGCGCCAGCAGTGAGTTTGGCGGACCTAGCACAGATACGCAGTATTTT.

Ten or more counts support this clonotype. The genes are TRBV10-1 and TRBJ2-2, with D hard to call. Germline CDR1 reads WNHNN; CDR2 reads SYGVQD (reference sequence). The CDR3 spans 14 residues. Trimming took 3 bases from V and 3 from J, leaving 8 bases between them. This CDR3 is CASSDGSDTGELFF. DNA of the CDR3: TGCGCCAGCAGTGACGGGTCCGACACCGGGGAGCTGTTTTTT.

The CDR3 region is CASSIRDRVNEKLFF. The CDR3, as DNA: TGTGCCAGCAGCATACGGGACAGGGTTAATGAAAAACTGTTTTTT. The V and J genes are TRBV2 and TRBJ1-4; 9 bases line up with TRBD1. Germline V gene lookup returns CDR1 SNHLY and CDR2 FYNNEI. The CDR3 spans 15 residues. Germline trimming cut 6 bases from V and 4 bases from J; bases unmatched to any gene: 6.

The V gene is TRBV7-9, the J gene TRBJ2-7; 11 bases line up with TRBD2. Germline V lookup: CDR1 SEHNR, CDR2 FQNEAQ (reference sequence). The CDR3 contains 18 residues. V dropped 3 bases and J dropped 4; count of bases not matched to a gene: 14. The CDR3 loop is CASSLALGTSGRGYEQYF. The CDR3 bases are TGTGCCAGCAGCTTGGCCTTGGGAACTAGCGGGAGAGGTTACGAGCAGTACTTC.

V is TRBV15 and J is TRBJ2-5; a weak D match, TRBD2 (5 bases). Germline-derived CDR1 and CDR2 are LNHNV and YYDKDF (reference sequence). Trimming removed 5 bases at V and 5 bases at J, with 21 bases between. The CDR3 totals 16 residues. CDR3 sequence (DNA): TGTGCCACCAGCGGACCATTGTCGGGGTTCGGTGAGACCCAGTACTTC. Translated: CATSGPLSGFGETQYF.

The genes are TRBV19 and TRBJ1-1, with 11 bases identical to TRBD1. Germline V gene data show CDR1 as LNHDA and CDR2 as SQIVND (reference sequence). Trimming took 8 bases from V and 4 from J; bases not matched to a gene: 6. This CDR3 spans 14 amino acids. DNA for the CDR3: TGTGCCAGTCTTGGACAGGGGGCGAGCACTGAAGCTTTCTTT. Translation: CASLGQGASTEAFF.

The gene calls are TRBV9 and TRBJ1-3; TRBD1 agrees at 7 bases. V shed 4 bases, J shed 4 bases, and the junction held 8 bases outside the gene matches. Germline loops: CDR1 SGDLS, CDR2 YYNGEE. The CDR3 totals 15 residues. CDR3 residues: CASSRRGLWGNTIYF. CDR3 DNA sequence: TGTGCCAGCAGCCGGAGGGGGCTATGGGGAAACACCATATATTTT.

This clonotype came up many times. This chain uses TRBV10-3 with TRBJ1-2, with 9 bases identical to TRBD1. V lost 0 bases and J lost 4; bases outside the gene matches: 6. The germline V gene has CDR1 ENHRY and CDR2 SYGVKD. The CDR3 extends over 16 amino acids. DNA of the CDR3: TGTGCCATCAGTGAGTCGGGACAGGGACTGGTCTATGGCTACACCTTC. Its translation: CAISESGQGLVYGYTF.

The chain carries TRBV15 and TRBJ1-2, with D unresolved. V shed 0 bases and J shed 4 bases, with 12 bases lying between them. The germline V gene has CDR1 LNHNV and CDR2 YYDKDF (reference sequence). This CDR3 spans 15 amino acids. CDR3 loop: CATSRENPSAYGYTF. The CDR3 nucleotides read TGTGCCACCAGCAGAGAGAACCCCTCAGCCTATGGCTACACCTTC. The full variable domain, in which reference TRBV15 and TRBJ1-2 provide the parts outside the CDR3, is DAMVIQNPRYQVTQFGKPVTLSCSQTLNHNVMYWYQQKSSQAPKLLFHYYDKDFNNEADTPDNFQSRRPNTSFCFLDIRSPGLGDTAMYLCATSRENPSAYGYTFGSGTRLTVV.

This chain uses TRBV5-5 with TRBJ1-2; D not certain. Germline V gives CDR1 SGHKS, CDR2 YYEKEE (reference sequence). V lost 6 bases to trimming and J lost 1 base, with 25 bases between them. The CDR3 is made up of 18 amino acids. The CDR3 protein is CASTSRPSTRDYNYGYTF. CDR3 nucleotide sequence: TGTGCCAGCACCTCGAGACCCAGTACCCGCGATTATAACTATGGCTACACCTTC.

This clonotype was seen only a few times. One end of the junction varies from germline; a read error may be responsible. The chain employs TRBV10-3 and TRBJ2-6, with D tentatively TRBD1 or TRBD2 (6 bases each). Germline V lookup: CDR1 ENHRY, CDR2 SYGVKD. CDR3 length: 18 residues. The CDR3, as DNA: TGTGCCAGCAGTTACCCTGCCGGGGGCGGTTCTGGGGCCAACGTCCTGACTTTC. This sequence encodes CASSYPAGGGSGANVLTF.

This clonotype was picked up many times. The gene calls are TRBV5-8 and TRBJ1-6, with D tentatively TRBD1 (6 bases). CDR1 SGHTS and CDR2 YDEGEE come from the germline V gene. The CDR3 length is 14 residues. Trimming pared 1 base from V and 10 bases from J, leaving 12 bases between. CDR3 loop: CASSLSQGGSPLHF. CDR3 in DNA: TGTGCCAGCAGCTTGTCACAGGGAGGATCACCCCTCCACTTT.

V gene TRBV10-3 combines with J gene TRBJ2-5, with 7 bases aligning to TRBD2. CDR3 size: 17 residues. The germline V gene encodes CDR1 ENHRY and CDR2 SYGVKD. V trimming: 6 bases; J trimming: 3 bases; junction bases outside the gene matches: 16. In nucleotides, the CDR3 is TGTGCCATCAGCAGACCTCCCGACTGCGGGAGTGAAGAGACCCAGTACTTC. Translation gives CAISRPPDCGSEETQYF.

A few counts support this clonotype. The V gene is TRBV20-1, the J gene TRBJ1-4; 8 bases agree with TRBD1. CDR1 DFQATT and CDR2 SNEGSKA come from the germline V gene (reference sequence). The trim removed 1 base at V and 6 bases at J, leaving 4 bases unmatched. There are 14 residues in the CDR3. The CDR3 DNA follows: TGCAGTGCTAGAGGCCTGACAGGGGATGAAAAACTGTTTTTT. This codes for CSARGLTGDEKLFF.

J is TRBJ1-2 and V is TRBV7-8; D gene ambiguous. The CDR3 loop spans 11 amino acids. V was cut by 5 bases and J by 13 bases, with 14 bases left in between. The germline gives CDR1 SGHVS, CDR2 FQNEAQ. The CDR3 DNA reads TGTGCCAGCAGCCAGCGGGGTGGTACCACCTTC. It codes for CASSQRGGTTF.

The chain combines TRBV7-9 with TRBJ2-7, with 7 bases matching TRBD2. J gave up 2 bases and V 2 bases, and 9 bases lay outside the gene matches. The CDR3 has 16 amino acids. CDR1 and CDR2 from the germline V gene are SEHNR and FQNEAQ (reference sequence). This CDR3 reads CASSLWSGECTYEQYF. The DNA for the CDR3 is TGTGCCAGCAGCTTATGGAGCGGGGAATGTACCTACGAGCAGTACTTC.